This T cell receptor (beta chain) was retrieved from a study of human T cells and chemical hapten exposure. Overall study context: Alopecia areata, totalis or universalis affected patients, mainly female. Among samples, TCR yields varied mainly because of small differences in pooled library volume. Study-level results: With regard to DPC sensitization, TCRs above 1 in 1000 frequency did not change.

The ends were cut back, 3 bases at V and 4 bases at J, with 12 bases in the middle. CDR3 length equals 14 residues. This clonotype was observed a handful of times. Its antigen is not identified. Time point: patch test 1, 2 weeks after DPC sensitization. The treatment is: therapeutic diphenylcyclopropenone sensitization with weekly scalp DPC. Unseparated into fractions, whole blood served as the source from which total RNA was extracted. A single record per CDR3 protein comes from TCRdb applying MiXCR to the RACE reads. The sample includes roughly 180,000 distinct CDR3 sequences, 20% to 25% seen only once; the top ten take under 7%.

The sample here was whole blood, taken in connection with sensitization to the hapten diphenylcyclopropenone (DPC). The gene calls are TRBV12-3 or TRBV12-4 and TRBJ1-1; unclear D gene. The receptor's source is a woman aged 45-59 years with alopecia areata. Some clones in this sample may be carry-over from other donors' samples. The CDR3 DNA follows: TGTGCCAGCAGTTTGACTGGAGCAGTCACTGAAGCTTTCTTT. Its protein product is CASSLTGAVTEAFF.